This T cell receptor (beta chain) was identified in a study of blood T cell repertoires in COVID-19. Methods used by the authors: It was from reference gene primer amplification that nucleated cell counts were estimated. Sequencing was performed with immunoSEQ multiplex PCR; in TCRdb, only in-frame clones are kept and a portion is missing. V and J calls and clone size are those listed in that table; D and trimming were worked out from the DNA. The sample carries some 460,000 clones, nearly 90% recorded once. There are 16 residues in the CDR3. The V gene end was trimmed by 4 bases and the J gene end by 4 bases; junction bases not matched to a gene: 8. Germline V gene data show CDR1 as SGHTA and CDR2 as FQGNSA. Participants' own reports of clinical history determined their cohort assignment.

The specimen was PBMCs or T cells enriched from blood (not recorded which). The rearrangement joins TRBV7-2 to TRBJ1-4; 8 positions match TRBD1. The clonotype was recovered from a woman younger than 35 with acute COVID-19. The CDR3 here is CASSSRQGLNNEKLFF. DNA of the CDR3: TGTGCCAGCAGCTCCAGACAGGGGCTGAATAATGAAAAACTGTTTTTT. The full variable domain, completed using reference TRBV7-2 and TRBJ1-4, is GAGVSQSPSNKVTEKGKDVELRCDPISGHTALYWYRQSLGQGLEFLIYFQGNSAPDKSGLPSDRFSAERTGGSVSTLTIQRTQQEDSAVYLCASSSRQGLNNEKLFFGSGTQLSVL.